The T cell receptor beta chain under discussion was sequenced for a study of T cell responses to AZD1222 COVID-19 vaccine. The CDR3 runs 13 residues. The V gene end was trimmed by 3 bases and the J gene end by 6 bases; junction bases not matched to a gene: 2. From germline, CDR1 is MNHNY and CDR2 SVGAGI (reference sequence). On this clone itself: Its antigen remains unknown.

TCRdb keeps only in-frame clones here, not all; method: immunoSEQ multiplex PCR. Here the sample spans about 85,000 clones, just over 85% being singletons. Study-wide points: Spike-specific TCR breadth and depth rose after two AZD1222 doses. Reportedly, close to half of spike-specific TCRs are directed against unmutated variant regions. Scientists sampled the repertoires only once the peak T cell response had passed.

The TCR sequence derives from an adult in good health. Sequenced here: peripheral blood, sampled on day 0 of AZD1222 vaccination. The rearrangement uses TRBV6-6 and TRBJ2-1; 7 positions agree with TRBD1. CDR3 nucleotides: TGTGCCAGCAGTTATGGACAGGCCAATGAGCAGTTCTTC. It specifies CASSYGQANEQFF.